This T cell receptor beta chain was captured by sequencing in a study of tumor-infiltrating lymphocytes in primary liver carcinoma. There are 18 residues in the CDR3. Germline V gene lookup returns CDR1 SGHAT and CDR2 FQNNGV. With respect to this clonotype: One junction end disagrees with the germline gene, perhaps due to a read error.

RNA and DNA were co-extracted from 20-30 mg of unsorted bulk tissue. Total RNA amounting to around 530 ng was the source from which TCR beta cDNA was made with a constant-region primer. Construction of TCR beta libraries relied on three successive nested multiplex PCR rounds employing slightly modified ARM-PCR. It was with TRBV1-TRBV30 forward primers and a C-beta reverse primer that the first two PCR rounds were run, at around 11 cycles each. TCRdb analysed the multiplex PCR reads with MiXCR anew, one entry per CDR3 protein. The table records 40,000 to 60,000 distinct CDR3 sequences, about 68% of them present only once.

The sequencing sample was made of liver tumor tissue from sampling region 3. Described subset: tumor region T3, left-lateral pole. The source of this sequence is a man aged 40-50 years with primary liver carcinoma and hepatitis B virus infection. This chain connects TRBV11-2 to TRBJ2-1; 12 bases agree with TRBD2. The CDR3 reads CARSFPRLAGEPYNEQFF. The CDR3 DNA reads as TGTGCCAGGAGCTTTCCTAGACTAGCGGGAGAACCCTACAATGAGCAATTCTTC.